Listed below are T cell receptor beta chains from one sample, sequenced in a study of a mutant IDH1 vaccine in newly diagnosed glioma. Some clones are missing from TCRdb's copy, which holds only in-frame ones; the method was immunoSEQ multiplex PCR. This sample carries 75,000 to 80,000 clones, 85% to 90% of them seen once, and the ten largest clones take 0.6% to 0.95%. Antigens of these TCRs are unknown. The starting material was PBMCs, obtained from a glioma patient whose treatment included an IDH1 peptide vaccine. The receptor source for this set is a woman in her 50s with glioma. CDR3s include the opening cysteine and the closing phenylalanine or tryptophan. The D gene is left open where the match is weak. Clone size is given for some rows only: seen once, a few or many times, or a class if the clone is expanded.

j_call clone_size v_call cdr3_length d_call cdr3_aa cdr3_nt
TRBJ2-1 once TRBV27 15 - CASSLSTVGTDEQFF TGTGCCAGCAGTTTATCGACGGTAGGGACCGATGAGCAGTTCTTC
TRBJ2-1 - TRBV4-1 19 TRBD2 CASSQVGLAGGPSYNEQFF TGCGCCAGCAGCCAAGTAGGCCTAGCGGGAGGGCCTTCCTACAATGAGCAGTTCTTC
TRBJ2-1 - TRBV7-8 13 - CASSVLRGDEQFF TGTGCCAGCAGCGTCTTAAGGGGCGATGAGCAGTTCTTC
TRBJ2-7 - TRBV2 15 - CASRRRTHASYEQYF TGTGCCAGCAGAAGGCGGACGCACGCCTCCTACGAGCAGTACTTC
TRBJ2-5 - TRBV25-1 16 - CASSDTLRGAVETQYF TGTGCCAGCAGTGACACCCTAAGGGGGGCGGTTGAGACCCAGTACTTC
TRBJ2-5 - TRBV10-2 14 - CASSESGKAGTQYF TGCGCCAGCAGTGAGTCGGGGAAAGCGGGGACCCAGTACTTC
TRBJ2-7 - TRBV28 16 TRBD1 CASSLPVDRADYEQYF TGTGCCAGCAGTTTACCCGTGGACAGGGCGGACTACGAGCAGTACTTC
TRBJ2-4 - TRBV28 15 - CASSLVTPAKNIQYF TGTGCCAGCAGTTTAGTGACACCGGCCAAAAACATTCAGTACTTC
TRBJ1-2 - TRBV9 12 - CASSVGGYGYTF TGTGCCAGCAGCGTAGGCGGCTATGGCTACACCTTC
TRBJ2-3 - TRBV6-1 18 TRBD1 CASSEEPPRQGITDTQYF TGTGCCAGCAGTGAAGAACCCCCGAGACAGGGTATCACAGATACGCAGTATTTT
TRBJ2-1 - TRBV6-6 14 TRBD2 CASSYVSGSDEQFF TGTGCCAGCAGTTACGTTAGCGGGAGCGATGAGCAGTTCTTC
TRBJ1-2 - TRBV28 12 - CASSLRPYGYTF TGTGCCAGCAGTCTCCGACCCTATGGCTACACCTTC
TRBJ2-1 - TRBV27 15 TRBD2 CASSFEGGGYNEQFF TGTGCCAGCAGTTTCGAGGGCGGGGGATACAATGAGCAGTTCTTC
TRBJ1-2 - TRBV2 13 - CASSVVTGWGYTF TGTGCCAGCAGTGTTGTCACAGGCTGGGGCTACACCTTC